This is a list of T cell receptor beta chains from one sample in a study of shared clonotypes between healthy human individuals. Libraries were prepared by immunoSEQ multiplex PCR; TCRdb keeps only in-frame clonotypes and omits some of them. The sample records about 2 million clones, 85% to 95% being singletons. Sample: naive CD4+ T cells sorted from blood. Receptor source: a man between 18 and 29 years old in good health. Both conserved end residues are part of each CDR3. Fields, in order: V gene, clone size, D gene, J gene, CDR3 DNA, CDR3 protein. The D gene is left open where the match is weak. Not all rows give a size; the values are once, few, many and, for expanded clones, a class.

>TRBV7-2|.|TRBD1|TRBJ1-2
TGTGCCAGCAGCAATAGACAGGGGACTAACTATGGCTACACCTTC
CASSNRQGTNYGYTF
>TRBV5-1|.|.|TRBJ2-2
TGCGCCAGCAGCTTGGGAGGGATGGACACCGGGGAGCTGTTTTTT
CASSLGGMDTGELFF
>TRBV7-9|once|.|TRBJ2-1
TGTGCCAGCAGCTTACGATCCTACAATGAGCAGTTCTTC
CASSLRSYNEQFF
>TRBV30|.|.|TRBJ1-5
TGTGCCTGGAGTGTCGGTACTTCCAATCAGCCCCAGCATTTT
CAWSVGTSNQPQHF
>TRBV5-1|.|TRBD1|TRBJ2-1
TGCGCCAGCAGCGGAACAGGGGGCGTCGTGGACAATGAGCAGTTCTTC
CASSGTGGVVDNEQFF
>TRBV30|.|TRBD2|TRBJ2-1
TGTGCCTGGAGTTCTAAGCGGGAGGTCGACAATGAGCAGTTCTTC
CAWSSKREVDNEQFF
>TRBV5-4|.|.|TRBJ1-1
TGTGCCAGCAGCATTAGTACTGAAGCTTTCTTT
CASSISTEAFF
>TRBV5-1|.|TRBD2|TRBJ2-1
TGCGCCAGCAGCAGGACTAGCGGGGGTATCTCCTACAATGAGCAGTTCTTC
CASSRTSGGISYNEQFF
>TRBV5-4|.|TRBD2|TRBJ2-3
TGTGCCAGCAGCCCGGGGGGGCTTAGCACAGATACGCAGTATTTT
CASSPGGLSTDTQYF
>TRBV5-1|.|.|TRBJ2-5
TGCGCCAGCAGCCTTGCTGGCGTGGGGCGAGAGACCCAGTACTTC
CASSLAGVGRETQYF